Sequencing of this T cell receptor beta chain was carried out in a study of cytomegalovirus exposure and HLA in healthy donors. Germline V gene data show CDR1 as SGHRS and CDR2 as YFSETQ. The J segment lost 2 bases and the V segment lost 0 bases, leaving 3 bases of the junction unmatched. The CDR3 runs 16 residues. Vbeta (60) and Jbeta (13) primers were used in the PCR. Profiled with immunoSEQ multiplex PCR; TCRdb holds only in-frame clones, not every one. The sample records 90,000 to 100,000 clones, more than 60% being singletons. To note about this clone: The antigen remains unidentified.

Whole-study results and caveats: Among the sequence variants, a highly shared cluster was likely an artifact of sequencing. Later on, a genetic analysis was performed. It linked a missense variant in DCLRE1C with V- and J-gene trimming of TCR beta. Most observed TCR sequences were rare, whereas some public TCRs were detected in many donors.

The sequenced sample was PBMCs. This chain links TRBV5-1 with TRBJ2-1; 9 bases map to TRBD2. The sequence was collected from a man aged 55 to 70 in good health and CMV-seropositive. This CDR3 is CASSLGPSGAYNEQFF. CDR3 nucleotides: TGCGCCAGCAGCTTGGGACCTAGCGGGGCCTACAATGAGCAGTTCTTC. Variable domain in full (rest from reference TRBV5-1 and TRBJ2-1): KAGVTQTPRYLIKTRGQQVTLSCSPISGHRSVSWYQQTPGQGLQFLFEYFSETQRNKGNFPGRFSGRQFSNSRSEMNVSTLELGDSALYLCASSLGPSGAYNEQFFGPGTRLTVL.